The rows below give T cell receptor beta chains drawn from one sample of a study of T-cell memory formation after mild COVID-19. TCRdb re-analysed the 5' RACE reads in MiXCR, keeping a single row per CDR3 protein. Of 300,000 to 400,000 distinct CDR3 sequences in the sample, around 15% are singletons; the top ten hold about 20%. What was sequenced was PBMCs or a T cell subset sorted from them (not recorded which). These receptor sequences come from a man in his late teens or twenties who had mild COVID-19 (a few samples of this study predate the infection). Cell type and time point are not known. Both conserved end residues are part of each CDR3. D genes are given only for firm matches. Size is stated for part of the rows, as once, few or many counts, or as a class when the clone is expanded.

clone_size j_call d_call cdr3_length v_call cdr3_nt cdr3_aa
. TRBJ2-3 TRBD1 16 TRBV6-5 TGTGCCAGCAGTTACTCGACAGGGGCGGCCACAGATACGCAGTATTTT CASSYSTGAATDTQYF
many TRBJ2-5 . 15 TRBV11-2 TGTGCCAGCAGCTTAAATTCGGGGCGGGGAGAGACCCAGTACTTC CASSLNSGRGETQYF
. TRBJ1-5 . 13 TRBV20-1 TGCAGTGCCGTCCGGACGGATTATCAGCCCCAGCATTTT CSAVRTDYQPQHF
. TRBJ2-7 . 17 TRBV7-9 TGTGCCAGCAGCCCCAGTTGGGATCGGACAGACGTCACCGAGCAGTACTTC CASSPSWDRTDVTEQYF
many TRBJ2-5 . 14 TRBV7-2 TGTGCCAGCAGCTTAGGGGGGCCAGAAGAGACCCAGTACTTC CASSLGGPEETQYF
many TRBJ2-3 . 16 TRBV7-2 TGTGCCAGCAGCTTAGGAGACAGGCTTAGCACAGATACGCAGTATTTT CASSLGDRLSTDTQYF
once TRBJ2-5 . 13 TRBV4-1 TGCGCCAGCAGCTTCCTATTTGGAGAGACCCAGTACTTC CASSFLFGETQYF
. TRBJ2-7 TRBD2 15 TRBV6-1 TGTGCCAGCAGATCACTAGCGGGGTACTCCTACGAGCAGTACTTC CASRSLAGYSYEQYF
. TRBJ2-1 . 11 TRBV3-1 TGTGCCAGCAGCCGAGCCAATGAGCAGTTCTTC CASSRANEQFF
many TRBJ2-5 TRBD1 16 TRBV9 TGTGCCAGCAGCCCGGGACAGGGGTTTCTTACCGAGGCCCAGTACTTC CASSPGQGFLTEAQYF
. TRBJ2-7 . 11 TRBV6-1 TGTGCCAGCAGGTTACTTGGGGAGCAGTACTTC CASRLLGEQYF
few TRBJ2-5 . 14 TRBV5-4 TGTGCCAGCAGCTCTGGACGACCGGGGGAGACCCAGTACTTC CASSSGRPGETQYF
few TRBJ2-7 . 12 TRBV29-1 TGCAGCGTCAAAACGGCTAATTACGAGCAGTACTTC CSVKTANYEQYF
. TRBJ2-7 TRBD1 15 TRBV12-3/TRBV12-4 TGTGCCAGCAGGATGGGACAGGGCTTCTCGTACGAGCAGTACTTC CASRMGQGFSYEQYF
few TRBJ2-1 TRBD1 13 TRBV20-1 TGCAGTGCTGAACCGGGACAGCGGTATGAGCAGTTCTTC CSAEPGQRYEQFF
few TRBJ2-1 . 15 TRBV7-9 TGTGCCAGCAGCTTTACCGGGGGGCCCTACAATGAGCAGTTCTTC CASSFTGGPYNEQFF
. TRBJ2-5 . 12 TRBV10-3 TGTGCCATCAAGGGCAGCCAAGAGACCCAGTACTTC CAIKGSQETQYF
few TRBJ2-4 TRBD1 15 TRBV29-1 TGCAGCGTTGAAGATCCCTTGGGACAGAAAAACATTCAGTACTTC CSVEDPLGQKNIQYF
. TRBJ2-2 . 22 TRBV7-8 TGTGCCAGCAGCTTAGCGTTCTCCTCGGGGGCAGTACCACACCCGAACACCGGGGAGCTGTTTTTT CASSLAFSSGAVPHPNTGELFF
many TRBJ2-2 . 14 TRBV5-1 TGCGCCAGCAGCTTGTTACAGAACACCGGGGAGCTGTTTTTT CASSLLQNTGELFF
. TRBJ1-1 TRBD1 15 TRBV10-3 TGTGCCATCAGTTCAATTACCGGGACAGACACTGAAGCTTTCTTT CAISSITGTDTEAFF
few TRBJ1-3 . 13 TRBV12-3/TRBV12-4 TGTGCCAGCAGCTCAACACCCCAATCCTCCATATATTTT CASSSTPQSSIYF
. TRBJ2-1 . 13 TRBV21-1 TGTGCCAGCCCGGGACAGCCGTATAATGAGCAGTTCTTC CASPGQPYNEQFF
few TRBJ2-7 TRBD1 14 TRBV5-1 TGCGCCAGCAGCTTCCGGGACAGGGACTACGAGCAGTACTTC CASSFRDRDYEQYF
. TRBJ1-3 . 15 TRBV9 TGTGCCAGCAGCGTAGGGACACTCTCTGGAAACACCATATATTTT CASSVGTLSGNTIYF